The clone carrying this TCR beta chain was seen just once. This record comes from a study of T cell changes during pregnancy in multiple sclerosis. Germline V CDR1 and CDR2: MGHRA, YSYEKL. There are 15 residues in the CDR3. V gave up 2 bases and J gave up 0 bases; unmatched junction bases: 1. Repertoires were generated with immunoSEQ multiplex PCR, while TCRdb's copy carries only in-frame clones and drops some. The table has around 92,000 clones, approximately 93% seen once. Specimen: peripheral blood, collected after pregnancy. This clonotype was sampled from a female donor with multiple sclerosis, enrolled in a pregnancy study. The chain carries TRBV4-1 and TRBJ2-7; 10 nucleotides line up with TRBD1. This CDR3 reads CASSQWTGGSYEQYF. CDR3 coding DNA: TGCGCCAGCAGCCAATGGACAGGGGGCTCCTACGAGCAGTACTTC.